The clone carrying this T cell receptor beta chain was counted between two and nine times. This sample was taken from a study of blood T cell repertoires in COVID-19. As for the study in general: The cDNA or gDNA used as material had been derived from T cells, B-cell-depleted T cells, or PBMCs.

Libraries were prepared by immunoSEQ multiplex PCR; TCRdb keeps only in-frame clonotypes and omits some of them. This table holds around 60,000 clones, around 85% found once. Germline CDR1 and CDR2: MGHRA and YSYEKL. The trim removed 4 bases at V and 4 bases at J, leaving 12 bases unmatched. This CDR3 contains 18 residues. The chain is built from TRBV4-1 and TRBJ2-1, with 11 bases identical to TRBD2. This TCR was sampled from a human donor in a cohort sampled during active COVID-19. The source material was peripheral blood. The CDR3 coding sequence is TGCGCCAGCAGCCCCCAGGGTTTGGGGACTAGCGGATACAATGAGCAGTTCTTC. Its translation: CASSPQGLGTSGYNEQFF.